These T cell receptor beta chains were read from a single sample in a study of a mutant IDH1 vaccine in newly diagnosed glioma. Repertoires were generated with immunoSEQ multiplex PCR, while TCRdb's copy carries only in-frame clones and drops some. The sample lists around 40,000 clones, about 88% occurring once. Their recognized antigens are unknown. The input for sequencing was PBMCs, taken from a glioma patient whose treatment included an IDH1 peptide vaccine. All receptors derive from a woman between 18 and 29 years old with glioma. Some clones in this sample may be carry-over from other donors' samples. Both conserved end residues are trimmed from each CDR3. D genes are given only for firm matches.

d_call v_call cdr3_aa
- TRBV7-8 ASSHQSIYGYT
- TRBV18 ASSPKGNEQF
TRBD2 TRBV19 ASSWKAGAYEQY
- TRBV18 ASSRDTAGNEKLF
- TRBV18 ASSLGLVAKNIQY
- TRBV10-2 ASTLFRDGGTEAF
TRBD1 TRBV9 ASSVDPIQGVQF
TRBD2 TRBV25-1 ASRGLAGAYEQY
TRBD1 TRBV5-4 ASSPADRGLLDGYT
- TRBV7-2 ASSADPGSPYEQY
- TRBV6-6 ASSYWLTEAF
- TRBV9 ASSATILVGSYNEQF
- TRBV28 ASSRLENNSPLH
TRBD1 TRBV5-4 ASSSGQGRTEAF
- TRBV28 ASTNSYPANTEAF
- TRBV7-9 ASSAGVRGQYQETQY
TRBD2 TRBV29-1 SALRGETGELF
- TRBV7-9 ASSSPPTGDTEAF
TRBD1 TRBV29-1 SGDRGQNTEAF
- TRBV5-4 ASSLGLRETQY
- TRBV7-2 ASRQGYGYT
TRBD1 TRBV6-1 ASSPDREYYEQY
- TRBV11-3 ASSFFLAPRETQY
TRBD1 TRBV4-1 ASSQRGRDRPTH
- TRBV28 ASSLSGTYGYT
TRBD2 TRBV6-5 ASSSSGRAPGELF
- TRBV5-6 ASSLERRGGGTEAF
TRBD2 TRBV11-3 ASSPWGLAVNTGELF
- TRBV5-8 ASSPMEGRFHNYGYT
TRBD2 TRBV18 ASSPTSGGYTDTQY
- TRBV25-1 ASSEYRGSDEQF
TRBD2 TRBV5-4 ASSSGLAGQETQY
- TRBV7-2 ASSLIRYEQY
TRBD1 TRBV30 AWSVRDRDRGRYGYT
- TRBV19 ASSLQGYNQPQH
TRBD1 TRBV27 ASSAPDRGFGYT
- TRBV25-1 ASSTGSEAF
TRBD1 TRBV9 ASSGTGTGAGYGYT
- TRBV6-5 ASSYTGGKTYEQY
- TRBV30 AWSPSAGGLNTEAF
- TRBV6-5 ASSYSPSMWGYT
TRBD1 TRBV6-5 ASTPYRGGGTEAF
- TRBV30 AGLSGANVLT
TRBD1 TRBV10-3 AISRDRVLRGQY
- TRBV9 ASSSFGQRNEKLF
- TRBV25-1 ASSDRVAYTEAF
- TRBV6-5 ASRPGGRNQPQH
- TRBV5-1 ASSLAGRIYEQY
- TRBV15 ATSEPRTGSSYEQY
TRBD2 TRBV15 ATSRSRGDTDTQY
TRBD2 TRBV5-4 ASSYTSGGADTQY
- TRBV30 AWSVGGTYGYT
- TRBV5-4 ASSLLTDTQY